This passage covers 2 T cell receptor beta chains from one sample sequenced in a study of T cell responses to AZD1222 COVID-19 vaccine. Only in-frame clones appear in the TCRdb table, and some are missing; sequencing was by immunoSEQ multiplex PCR. The repertoire has 150,000 to 200,000 clones, roughly 92% of them found once; the top ten carry under 6%. The sequenced sample was peripheral blood, obtained 28 days after the second AZD1222 dose. These receptors were collected from an adult who received the AZD1222 COVID-19 vaccine.

Comment on this clone: Its ends do not fully match the called genes, so a read error is possible. The genes are TRBV3-1 (or the pseudogene TRBV3-2) and TRBJ1-1, with 8 bases aligning to TRBD1. Germline V gene sequence: CDR1 LGHDT, CDR2 YNNKEL (reference sequence). The CDR3 totals 14 residues. The CDR3 bases are TGTGCCAGCAGGCAAGGACAGGGAAGCACTGAAGCTTTCTTT. Protein sequence: CASRQGQGSTEAFF.

This sequence joins TRBV29-1 and TRBJ2-2; 10 bases align to TRBD2. The CDR3 length is 15 residues. V shed 3 bases and J 4 bases; nucleotides not matched to a gene: 5. The germline V gene has CDR1 SQVTM and CDR2 ANQGSEA. This CDR3 is CSVEESGRATGELFF. Here the CDR3 DNA reads TGCAGCGTTGAGGAAAGCGGGAGGGCCACCGGGGAGCTGTTTTTT.